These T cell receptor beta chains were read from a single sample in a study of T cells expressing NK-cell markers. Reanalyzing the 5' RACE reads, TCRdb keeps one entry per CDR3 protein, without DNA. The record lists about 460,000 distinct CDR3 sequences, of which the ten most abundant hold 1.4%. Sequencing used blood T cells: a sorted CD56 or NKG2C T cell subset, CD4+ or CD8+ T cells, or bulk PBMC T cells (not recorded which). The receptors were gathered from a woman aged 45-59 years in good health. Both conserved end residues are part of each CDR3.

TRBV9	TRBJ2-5	CASSTRDRGQETQYF
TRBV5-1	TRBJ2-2	CASSLWRELHTGELFF
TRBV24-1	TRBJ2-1	CATSDRGRLSYNEQFF
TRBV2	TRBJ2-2	CASLRTFNGELFF
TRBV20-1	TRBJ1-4	CSARRTGVGEKLFF
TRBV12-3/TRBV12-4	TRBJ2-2	CASTYPGVGELFF
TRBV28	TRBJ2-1	CASSNKRGVGGLAVYNEQFF
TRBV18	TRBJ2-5	CASSPEQGARETQYF
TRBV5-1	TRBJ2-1	CASSYGLTGGRGNEQFF
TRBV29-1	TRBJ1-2	CSVLGRNNYGYTF
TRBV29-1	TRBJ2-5	CSVGTGGSETQYF
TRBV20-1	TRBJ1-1	CSARTGTVNTEAFF
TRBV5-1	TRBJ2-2	CASSLTGDGNTGELFF
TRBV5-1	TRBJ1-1	CASSFTGLNTEAFF
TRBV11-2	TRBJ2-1	CASSLVWSSGSNEQFF
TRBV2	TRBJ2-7	CASRFSAGNEQYF
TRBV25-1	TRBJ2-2	CASSFGKTNTGELFF
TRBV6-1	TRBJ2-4	CASSNLGPFKNIQYF
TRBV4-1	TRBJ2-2	CASSDQPGPSVGTGELFF
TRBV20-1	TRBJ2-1	CSARPLGQQGHSEQFF
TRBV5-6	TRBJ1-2	CASSPRRSGYGYTF
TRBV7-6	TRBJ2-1	CASSLGASGTYNEQFF
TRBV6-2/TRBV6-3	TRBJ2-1	CASSQREGYNEQFF
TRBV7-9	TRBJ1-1	CASSLYYQGEAFF
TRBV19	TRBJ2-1	CASSPASGISDEQFF
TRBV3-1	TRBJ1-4	CASSQGLGPDNEKLFF
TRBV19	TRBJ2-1	CASTGTSGSLSSYNEQFF
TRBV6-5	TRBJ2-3	CASRGQRTQYF
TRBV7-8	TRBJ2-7	CASSFSRNGGEQYF
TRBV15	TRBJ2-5	CATSRGTPQETQYF
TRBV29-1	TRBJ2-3	CSVGQGSSTDTQYF
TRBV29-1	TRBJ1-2	CSGDDSNYGYTF
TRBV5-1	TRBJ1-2	CASGVLTEKNGYTF
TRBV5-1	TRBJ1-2	CASSPPGTYGYTF
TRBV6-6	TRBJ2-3	CASRPRDRGTDTQYF
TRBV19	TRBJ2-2	CASRGTDTGELFF
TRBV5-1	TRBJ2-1	CASSLGVGRESYNEQFF
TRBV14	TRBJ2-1	CASSQAHGLAGGPQFF
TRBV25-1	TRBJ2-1	CASSEPGTGINEQFF
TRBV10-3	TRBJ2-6	CAISERVLIGSGANVLTF
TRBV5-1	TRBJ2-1	CASSLGQGSTNEQFF
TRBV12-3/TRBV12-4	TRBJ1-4	CASSLDRLQGGTEKLFF
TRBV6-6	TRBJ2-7	CASTNSGADEQYF
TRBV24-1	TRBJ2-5	CATSRGQGQETQYF
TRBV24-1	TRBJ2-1	CATSDLVGDHEQFF